One and the same sample provided the 3 T cell receptor beta chains below, sequenced in a study of T cells after yellow fever vaccination. One entry per CDR3 protein, called by TCRdb with MiXCR from the 5' RACE reads. The table lists some 99,000 distinct CDR3 sequences, 5.8% of them singletons. Sequenced here: CD8+ T cells sorted from PBMCs, sampled 10 days after the yellow fever booster vaccination. The receptor source for this set is a man in his late teens or twenties who received the YFV17D yellow fever vaccine.

This chain connects TRBV6-2 or TRBV6-3 to TRBJ2-7; TRBD1 might be the D (6 bases). Germline lookup yields CDR1 MNHEY and CDR2 SVGEGT. The CDR3 is 14 amino acids. The V end was cut by 2 bases, the J end by 6 bases, with 14 bases between. Here the CDR3 reads CASSYGLRGFEQYV. In DNA form, the CDR3 reads TGTGCCAGCAGTTACGGACTCAGGGGATTCGAGCAGTACGTC.

This clonotype has more than one count but fewer than ten. The chain is built from TRBV4-2 and TRBJ2-7; D is possibly TRBD2 (7 bases). With 4 bases removed from V and 2 bases from J, the gap between germline ends came to 15 bases. The CDR3 runs to 15 residues. CDR1 LGHNA and CDR2 YNFKEQ come from the germline V gene. The DNA of the CDR3 is TGTGCCAGCAGCCCCGAGGACGGGGGGCCCTACGAGCAGTACTTC. Amino acid sequence: CASSPEDGGPYEQYF.

This clonotype was found a few times. The chain couples TRBV7-3 to TRBJ2-1; D perhaps matches TRBD2 (6 bases). The CDR3 runs 13 residues. Between the trimmed V and J ends, which lost 5 bases and 6 bases, there was a span of 11 bases. The germline V gene has CDR1 SGHTA and CDR2 FQGTGA. CDR3: CASSRSGGNEQFF. The CDR3, as DNA: TGTGCCAGCAGCCGCTCCGGGGGCAATGAGCAGTTCTTC.